The 16 T cell receptor beta chains presented below share a single source sample, sequenced in a study of CD8 T cells in Susac syndrome. Random-hexamer reverse transcription was applied to roughly 0.5 to 1 ug RNA. TCRdb reanalysed the immunoSEQ multiplex PCR reads using MiXCR and keeps one entry per CDR3 protein. This sample has roughly 80,000 distinct CDR3 sequences, with 75% to 95% found just once. Material for sequencing was CD8+ T cells from PBMCs. The source is a human donor with multiple sclerosis.

J is TRBJ2-1 and V is TRBV29-1, with a weak D call TRBD2 (5 bases). The CDR3 totals 13 residues. V lost 2 bases, J lost 2 bases, and 7 bases lay in between. Germline-derived CDR1 and CDR2 are SQVTM and ANQGSEA. CDR3 in DNA: TGCAGCGTTGAATCCGGGACCTACAATGAGCAGTTCTTC. This sequence encodes CSVESGTYNEQFF.

V usage is TRBV2 and J usage is TRBJ2-7; 10 bases align to TRBD2. This CDR3 contains 14 residues. Germline trimming cut 4 bases from V and 2 bases from J; bases unmatched to any gene: 2. Germline loops: CDR1 SNHLY, CDR2 FYNNEI. The DNA for the CDR3 is TGTGCCAGCAGTGTAACTAGCGGGGCCTACGAGCAGTACTTC. Amino acid sequence: CASSVTSGAYEQYF.

The chain combines TRBV3-1 with TRBJ2-5; the D is unclear. In germline, CDR1 is LGHDT, CDR2 YNNKEL (reference sequence). This CDR3 region has 14 residues. V lost 0 bases and J lost 4, with 9 bases in between. The chain's CDR3 is CASSQEAEGETQYF. The CDR3 coding sequence is TGTGCCAGCAGCCAAGAAGCCGAAGGAGAGACCCAGTACTTC.

The V and J genes are TRBV2 and TRBJ2-7; D is tentatively TRBD1 or TRBD2 (5 bases each). The ends were cut back, 7 bases at V and 3 bases at J, with 13 bases in the middle. The germline gives CDR1 SNHLY, CDR2 FYNNEI. The CDR3 sequence is 13 residues long. The DNA of the CDR3 is TGTGCCAGCATATCCGGGACGTACTACGAGCAGTACTTC. Its translation is CASISGTYYEQYF.

The rearrangement links TRBV12-5 to TRBJ2-7; D is undetermined. The CDR3 consists of 15 residues. Germline V CDR1 and CDR2: LGHNT, FRNRAP. V lost 3 bases to trimming and J lost 3 bases, with 15 bases between them. CDR3 amino acids: CASGFPIGQIYEQYF. DNA of the CDR3: TGTGCTAGTGGTTTTCCCATTGGGCAGATCTACGAGCAGTACTTC.

This chain connects TRBV27 to TRBJ2-3; a possible D gene is TRBD2 (6 bases). V was clipped by 9 bases and J by 0 bases, with 13 bases between them. CDR3 length: 14 residues. Per germline, CDR1 MNHEY and CDR2 SMNVEV (reference sequence). CDR3 coding DNA: TGTGCCAGTACTTGGGCGGGGAGCACAGATACGCAGTATTTT. This gives the protein CASTWAGSTDTQYF.

The chain employs TRBV18 and TRBJ2-6; D remains ambiguous. The CDR3 is 14 amino acids. Per the germline V gene, CDR1 is KGHSH and CDR2 is LQKENI. The V end was cut by 2 bases, the J end by 1 base, with 3 bases between. The CDR3: CASSPGSGANVLTF. The CDR3 DNA sequence: TGTGCCAGCTCACCAGGGTCTGGGGCCAACGTCCTGACTTTC.

The chain employs TRBV11-2 and TRBJ2-3; 7 nucleotides agree with TRBD2. The CDR3 runs to 16 residues. Germline loops: CDR1 SGHAT, CDR2 FQNNGV. Trimming at V came to 2 bases and at J to 2 bases, leaving 7 bases not matched to a gene. The CDR3 sequence: CASSLSGTTFTDTQYF. The CDR3 bases are TGTGCCAGCAGCTTAAGCGGGACTACTTTCACAGATACGCAGTATTTT.

This chain links TRBV6-5 with TRBJ1-1; TRBD1 matches at 9 bases. Germline trimming cut 3 bases from V and 9 bases from J; bases unmatched to any gene: 8. The CDR3 loop spans 14 amino acids. Germline CDR1 is MNHEY and CDR2 is SVGAGI. CDR3 in amino acids: CASSYFRDREKAFF. Written as DNA, the CDR3 is TGTGCCAGCAGTTATTTCCGGGACAGGGAAAAAGCTTTCTTT.

V usage is TRBV7-2 and J usage is TRBJ2-7; the D is unclear. The germline V gene encodes CDR1 SGHTA and CDR2 FQGNSA. V was pared by 5 bases and J by 6 bases, with 17 bases between. CDR3 length equals 14 residues. CDR3: CASSPRVTSGEQYF. Written as DNA, the CDR3 is TGTGCCAGCAGCCCCCGGGTCACGTCGGGCGAGCAGTACTTC.

This clonotype is a singleton in its sample. The chain links TRBV2 to TRBJ2-2, with D uncertain. Germline V gene lookup returns CDR1 SNHLY and CDR2 FYNNEI. The CDR3 loop spans 12 amino acids. V lost 6 bases to trimming and J lost 5 bases, with 7 bases between them. This CDR3 is CASSAPTGELFF. The CDR3 region has the DNA TGTGCCAGCAGCGCACCTACCGGGGAGCTGTTTTTT. The full variable domain, with the rest looked up from reference TRBV2 and TRBJ2-2, is EPEVTQTPSHQVTQMGQEVILRCVPISNHLYFYWYRQILGQKVEFLVSFYNNEISEKSEIFDDQFSVERPDGSNFTLKIRSTKLEDSAMYFCASSAPTGELFFGEGSRLTVL.

The genes are TRBV28 and TRBJ2-1; unclear D gene. V was clipped by 5 bases and J by 7 bases, with 21 bases between them. The CDR3 has 16 residues. Per the germline V gene, CDR1 is MDHEN and CDR2 is SYDVKM. Here the CDR3 DNA reads TGTGCCAGCAGTCCCCCGACGGGCTGGCACTCTAATGAGCAGTTCTTC. This translates into CASSPPTGWHSNEQFF.

V usage is TRBV7-9 and J usage is TRBJ1-3; 7 bases line up with TRBD1. Germline CDR1 is SEHNR and CDR2 is FQNEAQ (reference sequence). The V gene end was trimmed by 6 bases and the J gene end by 0 bases; junction bases not matched to a gene: 8. CDR3 length: 16 amino acids. The CDR3 sequence: CASRQAGTVSGNTIYF. The CDR3 coding sequence is TGTGCCAGCAGGCAAGCCGGGACAGTCTCTGGAAACACCATATATTTT.

The V and J genes are TRBV12-3 or TRBV12-4 and TRBJ2-1, with 7 bases fitting TRBD2. After removal of 6 bases from V and 6 bases from J, the junction contained 8 bases not matched to a gene. The CDR3 runs 14 residues. CDR3 sequence reads: CASRGGSRINEQFF. The CDR3, as DNA: TGTGCCAGCAGGGGCGGGAGCAGAATCAATGAGCAGTTCTTC.

The chain employs TRBV6-5 and TRBJ2-2, with D perhaps matching TRBD1 (5 bases). Germline V CDR1 and CDR2: MNHEY, SVGAGI. V was trimmed by 0 bases and J by 3 bases, leaving 8 bases between them. This CDR3 has 15 amino acids. The CDR3 region has the DNA TGTGCCAGCAGTTACTCAGGGGTGGACACCGGGGAGCTGTTTTTT. Translation gives CASSYSGVDTGELFF.

This chain links TRBV12-3 or TRBV12-4 with TRBJ2-1; D may be TRBD2 (7 bases). CDR3 length: 13 amino acids. V was trimmed by 5 bases and J by 10 bases, leaving 15 bases between them. CDR3 DNA: TGTGCCAGCAGTCTCGGGGGGCGAGGGGAGCAGTTCTTC. It translates to CASSLGGRGEQFF.